This T cell receptor beta chain was retrieved from a study of shared clonotypes between healthy human individuals. V lost 2 bases, J lost 0 bases, and 7 bases stayed unmatched. This CDR3 spans 16 amino acids. Germline lookup yields CDR1 MNHNY and CDR2 SVGAGI (reference sequence). This clone was recorded a few times. Here immunoSEQ multiplex PCR was the method, and the copy in TCRdb shows in-frame clones only, minus some. The table has about 520,000 clones, over 70% seen once; the top ten hold about 12%. The receptor comes from a woman aged 40 to 49 in good health. Some clones in this sample may be carry-over from other donors' samples. The V gene is TRBV6-6, the J gene TRBJ2-7; 7 positions match TRBD1. The sample consisted of PBMCs. CDR3 sequence: CASSYGTPGGSYEQYF. The CDR3 DNA reads TGTGCCAGCAGTTACGGGACCCCAGGGGGCTCCTACGAGCAGTACTTC.